These T cell receptor beta chains were read from a single sample in a study of cytomegalovirus exposure and HLA in healthy donors. Assay used: immunoSEQ multiplex PCR; TCRdb lists only in-frame clones, some missing. The table includes under 200,000 clones, less than 85% detected once. Sample: PBMCs. These TCRs come from a man aged 40-49 years in good health and CMV-seronegative. CDR3s include the opening cysteine and the closing phenylalanine or tryptophan. The D gene is left open where the match is weak. Some rows mark clone size as missing; the rest say once, few, many or name a class of expanded clone.

>15|TRBV7-8|.|TRBD1|TRBJ2-1
CASRGQGAAGNEQFF
TGTGCCAGCAGAGGACAGGGTGCAGCGGGCAATGAGCAGTTCTTC
>16|TRBV5-1|.|TRBD1|TRBJ2-2
CASSLGTGRGTGELFF
TGCGCCAGCAGCCTTGGGACAGGGAGAGGCACCGGGGAGCTGTTTTTT
>15|TRBV19|.|TRBD1|TRBJ2-7
CASSIIGQGSYEQYF
TGTGCCAGTAGTATTATCGGACAGGGCTCTTACGAGCAGTACTTC
>15|TRBV4-1|.|.|TRBJ1-6
CASSNPSSYNSPLHF
TGCGCCAGCAGTAACCCGAGCTCCTATAATTCACCCCTCCACTTT
>10|TRBV30|.|.|TRBJ2-3
CAWIADTQYF
TGTGCCTGGATAGCAGATACGCAGTATTTT
>14|TRBV11-1|.|.|TRBJ1-2
CASSLRAGDYGYTF
TGTGCCAGCAGCTTAAGGGCAGGGGACTATGGCTACACCTTC
>15|TRBV11-1|once|.|TRBJ2-5
CASSRSSDSLETQYF
TGTGCCAGCAGCCGGTCGAGTGACAGTTTGGAGACCCAGTACTTC
>13|TRBV29-1|.|TRBD1|TRBJ1-1
CSAPVQGATEAFF
TGCAGCGCTCCCGTTCAGGGGGCAACTGAAGCTTTCTTT
>12|TRBV29-1|.|.|TRBJ1-2
CSVEERWGGYTF
TGCAGCGTTGAAGAGCGGTGGGGCGGCTACACCTTC
>17|TRBV5-4|.|TRBD2|TRBJ2-2
CASSLLPSGGLAGELFF
TGTGCCAGCAGCTTGTTGCCTAGCGGGGGTCTAGCCGGGGAGCTGTTTTTT
>14|TRBV11-2|.|TRBD1|TRBJ2-1
CASSLDRGANEQFF
TGTGCCAGCAGCTTGGACAGGGGCGCCAATGAGCAGTTCTTC
>18|TRBV9|few|.|TRBJ2-2
CASSPRAGDPSGTGELFF
TGTGCCAGCAGCCCCCGGGCAGGGGACCCCTCCGGCACCGGGGAGCTGTTTTTT
>13|TRBV15|.|.|TRBJ2-7
CATSFRRDSEQYF
TGTGCCACCAGCTTCCGGAGGGACAGCGAGCAGTACTTC
>12|TRBV6-5|once|.|TRBJ2-2
CASSYSTGELFF
TGTGCCAGCAGTTACTCGACAGGGGAGCTGTTTTTT
>13|TRBV2|.|TRBD2|TRBJ2-2
CATSGENTGELFF
TGTGCCACTAGCGGGGAGAACACCGGGGAGCTGTTTTTT
>13|TRBV2|.|TRBD1|TRBJ2-3
CASKDRMTDTQYF
TGTGCCAGCAAGGACAGGATGACAGATACGCAGTATTTT
>15|TRBV7-7|.|.|TRBJ2-5
CASSLGDWQQETQYF
TGTGCTAGCAGCTTAGGGGACTGGCAACAAGAGACCCAGTACTTC
>14|TRBV10-1|.|TRBD1|TRBJ1-3
CASGTGIAGNTIYF
TGCGCCAGCGGGACAGGGATCGCCGGAAACACCATATATTTT
>13|TRBV30|.|TRBD1|TRBJ2-5
CAFEQGAWETQYF
TGTGCCTTTGAACAGGGGGCGTGGGAGACCCAGTACTTC
>15|TRBV6-5|few|TRBD1|TRBJ1-2
CASSTGQGFRLGYTF
TGTGCCAGCAGCACGGGACAGGGGTTCAGACTTGGCTACACCTTC
>13|TRBV2|.|.|TRBJ1-4
CASSEQGTEKLFF
TGTGCCAGCAGTGAGCAGGGGACTGAAAAACTGTTTTTT
>13|TRBV5-1|.|.|TRBJ1-3
CATAQGPGNTIYF
TGCGCCACCGCGCAGGGGCCTGGAAACACCATATATTTT
>16|TRBV2|.|.|TRBJ2-1
CASTEDFFSSYNEQFF
TGTGCCAGCACGGAAGACTTCTTCAGCTCCTACAATGAGCAGTTCTTC
>15|TRBV11-2|.|.|TRBJ1-1
CASSLDPGEGTEAFF
TGTGCCAGCAGCTTAGATCCTGGAGAAGGCACTGAAGCTTTCTTT
>20|TRBV12-5|.|.|TRBJ1-4
CASGLATRGLKLGGNEKLFF
TGTGCTAGTGGTTTGGCCACCAGGGGCCTGAAATTAGGGGGTAATGAAAAACTGTTTTTT
>17|TRBV7-3|.|TRBD1|TRBJ2-5
CASSPGVGQGVQETQYF
TGTGCCAGCAGCCCCGGTGTGGGCCAGGGGGTACAAGAGACCCAGTACTTC
>13|TRBV7-3|.|.|TRBJ2-2
CASTTGNTGELFF
TGTGCCAGCACAACTGGGAACACCGGGGAGCTGTTTTTT
>16|TRBV4-1|.|.|TRBJ1-2
CASSPARGGRHYGYTF
TGCGCCAGCAGCCCGGCCCGGGGAGGGAGGCACTATGGCTACACCTTC
>16|TRBV4-3|.|TRBD1|TRBJ2-2
CASSQDNNRGRGELFF
TGCGCCAGCAGCCAAGATAACAACAGGGGGCGAGGAGAGCTGTTTTTT
>14|TRBV10-3|few|.|TRBJ1-1
CAISEWAGNTEAFF
TGTGCCATCAGTGAGTGGGCAGGGAACACTGAAGCTTTCTTT
>15|TRBV6-5|.|TRBD2|TRBJ2-7
CASSKSSGGVYEQYF
TGTGCCAGCAGTAAATCTAGCGGGGGTGTATACGAGCAGTACTTC
>14|TRBV7-9|.|TRBD1|TRBJ2-7
CASSRDRVRYEQYF
TGTGCCAGCAGCCGAGACAGGGTCCGATACGAGCAGTACTTC
>16|TRBV6-6|.|TRBD2|TRBJ2-3
CASSGTSGGATDTQYF
TGTGCCAGCAGTGGGACTAGCGGGGGGGCCACAGATACGCAGTATTTT
>15|TRBV7-9|.|.|TRBJ1-5
CASSPPGGGIQPQHF
TGTGCCAGCAGCCCTCCTGGGGGAGGGATTCAGCCCCAGCATTTT
>14|TRBV7-8|.|.|TRBJ1-5
CASSPDRPNQPQHF
TGTGCCAGCAGCCCTGACAGGCCCAATCAGCCCCAGCATTTT
>13|TRBV11-2|.|.|TRBJ2-2
CASSPGNTGELFF
TGTGCCAGCAGCCCGGGGAACACCGGGGAGCTGTTTTTT
>18|TRBV9|.|.|TRBJ2-3
CASSVVAGSSSSTDTQYF
TGTGCCAGCAGCGTAGTGGCGGGGTCTTCTTCTAGCACAGATACGCAGTATTTT
>15|TRBV6-1|.|TRBD1|TRBJ1-1
CASSKDRDRHTEAFF
TGTGCCAGCAGTAAGGACAGGGACAGGCACACTGAAGCTTTCTTT
>14|TRBV27|.|TRBD1|TRBJ1-5
CASSLTGGNQPQHF
TGTGCCAGCAGTTTGACAGGGGGCAATCAGCCCCAGCATTTT
>13|TRBV7-3|.|TRBD1|TRBJ1-1
CASSSSGGARAFF
TGTGCCAGCAGCTCTTCAGGGGGCGCCCGGGCTTTCTTT
>15|TRBV28|.|TRBD1|TRBJ2-5
CATQAPGQGQETQYF
TGTGCCACGCAAGCCCCGGGACAGGGTCAAGAGACCCAGTACTTC
>13|TRBV27|.|TRBD1|TRBJ2-7
CASSLYRGYEQYF
TGTGCCAGCAGTTTATACAGGGGTTACGAGCAGTACTTC
>15|TRBV6-5|.|TRBD1|TRBJ1-2
CASSYSVGTDYGYTF
TGTGCCAGCAGTTACTCCGTCGGGACAGACTATGGCTACACCTTC
>15|TRBV10-3|few|TRBD1|TRBJ1-1
CAISGHYRGSPEAFF
TGTGCCATCAGTGGGCACTACAGGGGGAGTCCCGAAGCTTTCTTT
>13|TRBV18|.|.|TRBJ2-7
CASSAGQADEQYF
TGTGCCAGCTCAGCAGGACAAGCCGACGAGCAGTACTTC
>17|TRBV5-1|.|TRBD2|TRBJ2-3
CASSLGTSGTLTDTQYF
TGCGCCAGCAGCTTAGGGACTAGCGGGACCCTCACAGATACGCAGTATTTT
>15|TRBV30|.|TRBD2|TRBJ2-5
CAWSWSSGGQETQYF
TGTGCCTGGAGCTGGTCTAGCGGGGGGCAAGAGACCCAGTACTTC